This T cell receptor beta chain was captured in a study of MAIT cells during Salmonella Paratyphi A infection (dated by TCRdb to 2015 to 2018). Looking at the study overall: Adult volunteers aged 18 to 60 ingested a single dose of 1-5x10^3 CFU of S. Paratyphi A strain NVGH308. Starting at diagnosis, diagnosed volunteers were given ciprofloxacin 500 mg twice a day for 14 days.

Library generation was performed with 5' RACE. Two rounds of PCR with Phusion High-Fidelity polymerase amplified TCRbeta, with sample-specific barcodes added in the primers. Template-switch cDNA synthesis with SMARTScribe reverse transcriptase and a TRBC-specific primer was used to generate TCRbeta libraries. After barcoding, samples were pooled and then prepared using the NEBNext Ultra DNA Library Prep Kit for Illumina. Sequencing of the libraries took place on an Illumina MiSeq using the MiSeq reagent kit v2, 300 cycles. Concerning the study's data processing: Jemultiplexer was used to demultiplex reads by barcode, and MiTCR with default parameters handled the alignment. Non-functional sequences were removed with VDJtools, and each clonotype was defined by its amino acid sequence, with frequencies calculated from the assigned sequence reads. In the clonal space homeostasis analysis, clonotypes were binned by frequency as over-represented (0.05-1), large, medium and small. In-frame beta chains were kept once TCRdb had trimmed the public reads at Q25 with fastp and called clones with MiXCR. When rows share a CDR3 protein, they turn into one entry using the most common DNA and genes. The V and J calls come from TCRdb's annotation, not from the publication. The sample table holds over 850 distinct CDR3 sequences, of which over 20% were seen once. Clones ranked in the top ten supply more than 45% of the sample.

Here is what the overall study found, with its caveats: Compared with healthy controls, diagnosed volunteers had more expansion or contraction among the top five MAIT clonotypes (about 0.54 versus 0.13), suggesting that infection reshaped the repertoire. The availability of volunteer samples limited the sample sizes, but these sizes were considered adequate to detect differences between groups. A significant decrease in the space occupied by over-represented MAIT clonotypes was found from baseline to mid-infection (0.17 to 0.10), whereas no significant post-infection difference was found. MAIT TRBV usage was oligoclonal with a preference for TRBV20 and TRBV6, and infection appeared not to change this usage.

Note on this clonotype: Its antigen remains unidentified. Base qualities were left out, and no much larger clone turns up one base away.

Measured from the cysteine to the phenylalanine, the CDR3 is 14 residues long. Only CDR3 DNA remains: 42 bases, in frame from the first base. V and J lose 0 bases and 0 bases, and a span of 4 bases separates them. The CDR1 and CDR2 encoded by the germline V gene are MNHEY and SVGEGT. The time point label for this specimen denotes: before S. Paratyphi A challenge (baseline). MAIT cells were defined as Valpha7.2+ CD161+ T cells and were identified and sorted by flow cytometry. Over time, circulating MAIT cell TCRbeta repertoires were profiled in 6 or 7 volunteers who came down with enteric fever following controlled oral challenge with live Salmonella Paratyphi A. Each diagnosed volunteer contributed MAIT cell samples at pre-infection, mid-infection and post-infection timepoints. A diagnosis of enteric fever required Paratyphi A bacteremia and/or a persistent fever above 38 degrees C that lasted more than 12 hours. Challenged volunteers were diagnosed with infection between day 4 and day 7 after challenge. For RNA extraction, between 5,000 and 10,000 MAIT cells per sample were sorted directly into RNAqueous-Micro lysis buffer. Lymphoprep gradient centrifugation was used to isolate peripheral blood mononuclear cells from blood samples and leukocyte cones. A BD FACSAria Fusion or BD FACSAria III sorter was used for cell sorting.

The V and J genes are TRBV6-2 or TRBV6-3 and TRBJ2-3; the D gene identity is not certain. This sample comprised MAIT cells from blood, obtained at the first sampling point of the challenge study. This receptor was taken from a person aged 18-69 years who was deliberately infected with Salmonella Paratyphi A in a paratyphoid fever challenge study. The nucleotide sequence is TGTGCCAGCAGTTACTCGACTAGCACAGATACGCAGTATTTT. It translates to CASSYSTSTDTQYF.